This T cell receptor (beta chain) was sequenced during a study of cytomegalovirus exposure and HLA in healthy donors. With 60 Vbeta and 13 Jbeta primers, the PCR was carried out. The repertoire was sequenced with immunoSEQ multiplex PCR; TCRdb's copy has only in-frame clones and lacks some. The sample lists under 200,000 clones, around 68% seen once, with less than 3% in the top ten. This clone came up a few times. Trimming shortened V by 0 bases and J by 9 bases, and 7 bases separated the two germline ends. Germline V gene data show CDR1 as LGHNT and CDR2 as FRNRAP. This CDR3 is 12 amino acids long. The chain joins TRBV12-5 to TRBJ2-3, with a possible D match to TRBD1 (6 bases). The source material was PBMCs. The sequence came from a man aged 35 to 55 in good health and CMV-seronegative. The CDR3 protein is CASGLVRGTQYF. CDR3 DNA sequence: TGTGCTAGTGGTTTGGTGAGGGGGACGCAGTATTTT.